The T cell receptor (beta chain) described here comes from a study of T-cell memory formation after mild COVID-19. This clonotype was counted ten times or more. Looked up from germline, CDR1 is LGHNA and CDR2 is YSLEER. Deletions cut 0 bases from V and 4 bases from J, with 12 bases between. The CDR3 is 15 residues long. TCRdb ran MiXCR on the 5' RACE reads and lists one entry per CDR3 protein. Altogether 200,000 or so distinct CDR3 sequences are present, around 19% being singletons, with the ten largest covering roughly 2.4%. The source material was PBMCs or a T cell subset sorted from them (not recorded which). The chain employs TRBV4-3 and TRBJ1-1, with D tentatively TRBD1 (5 bases). The source is an adult woman who had mild COVID-19 (a few samples of this study predate the infection). Cell type and time point are not known. DNA of the CDR3: TGCGCCAGCAGCCAAGATAGGGCGAGGGGCACTGAAGCTTTCTTT. Residues: CASSQDRARGTEAFF.